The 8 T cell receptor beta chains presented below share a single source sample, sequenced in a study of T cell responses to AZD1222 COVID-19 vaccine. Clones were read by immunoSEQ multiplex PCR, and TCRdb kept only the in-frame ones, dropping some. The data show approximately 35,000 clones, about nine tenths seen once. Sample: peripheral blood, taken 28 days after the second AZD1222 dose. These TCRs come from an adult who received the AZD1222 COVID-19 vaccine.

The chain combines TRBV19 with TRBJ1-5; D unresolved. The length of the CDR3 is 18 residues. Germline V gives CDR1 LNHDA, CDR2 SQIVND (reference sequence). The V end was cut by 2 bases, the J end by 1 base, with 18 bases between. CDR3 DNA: TGTGCCAGTAGTATAATTGGACGGCAGCTAGGCAGCAATCAGCCCCAGCATTTT. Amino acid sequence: CASSIIGRQLGSNQPQHF.

The CDR3 reads CASVGPGLYGYTF. The CDR3, as DNA: TGTGCCAGCGTAGGTCCAGGGCTCTATGGCTACACCTTC. The V call is TRBV6-5, the J call TRBJ1-2, with a tentative D call TRBD1 (5 bases). CDR3 length: 13 amino acids. V lost 8 bases to trimming and J lost 4 bases, with 14 bases between them. Germline V gene sequence: CDR1 MNHEY, CDR2 SVGAGI.

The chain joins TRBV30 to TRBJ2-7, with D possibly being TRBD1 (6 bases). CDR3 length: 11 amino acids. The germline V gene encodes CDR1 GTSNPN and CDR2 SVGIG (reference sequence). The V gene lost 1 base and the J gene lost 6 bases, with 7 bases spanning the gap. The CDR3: CAWSGQAEQYF. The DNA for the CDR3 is TGTGCCTGGAGTGGACAGGCCGAGCAGTACTTC.

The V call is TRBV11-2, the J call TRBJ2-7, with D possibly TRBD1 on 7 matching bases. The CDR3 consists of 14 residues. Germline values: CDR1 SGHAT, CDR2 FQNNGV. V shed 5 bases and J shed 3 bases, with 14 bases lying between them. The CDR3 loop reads CASSVAGGHYEQYF. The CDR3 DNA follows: TGTGCCAGCAGCGTCGCAGGGGGGCACTACGAGCAGTACTTC.

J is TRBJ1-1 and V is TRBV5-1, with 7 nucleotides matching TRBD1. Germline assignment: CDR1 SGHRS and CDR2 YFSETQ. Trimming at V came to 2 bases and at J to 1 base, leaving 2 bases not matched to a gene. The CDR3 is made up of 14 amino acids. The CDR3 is CASSLGGENTEAFF. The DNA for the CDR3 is TGCGCCAGCAGCTTAGGGGGCGAGAACACTGAAGCTTTCTTT. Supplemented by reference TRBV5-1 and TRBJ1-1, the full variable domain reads KAGVTQTPRYLIKTRGQQVTLSCSPISGHRSVSWYQQTPGQGLQFLFEYFSETQRNKGNFPGRFSGRQFSNSRSEMNVSTLELGDSALYLCASSLGGENTEAFFGQGTRLTVV.

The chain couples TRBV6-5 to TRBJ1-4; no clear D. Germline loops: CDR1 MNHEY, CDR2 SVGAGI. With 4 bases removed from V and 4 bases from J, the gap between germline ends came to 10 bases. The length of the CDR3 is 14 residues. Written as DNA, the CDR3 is TGTGCCAGCAGTTTAGGGCGTGTTAATGAAAAACTGTTTTTT. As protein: CASSLGRVNEKLFF.

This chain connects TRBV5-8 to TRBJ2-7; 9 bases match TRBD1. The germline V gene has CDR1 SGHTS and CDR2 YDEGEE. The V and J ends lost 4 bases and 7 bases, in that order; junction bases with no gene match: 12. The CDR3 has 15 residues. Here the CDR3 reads CASSRWGTGGREQYF. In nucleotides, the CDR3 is TGTGCCAGCAGCCGGTGGGGTACAGGGGGCCGGGAGCAGTACTTC.

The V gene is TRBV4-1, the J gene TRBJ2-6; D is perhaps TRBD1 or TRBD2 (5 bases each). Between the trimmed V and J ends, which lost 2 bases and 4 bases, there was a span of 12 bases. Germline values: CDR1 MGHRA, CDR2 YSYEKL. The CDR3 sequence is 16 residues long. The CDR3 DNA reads TGCGCCAGCAGCCAACGACCAGGGACCGGGGCCAACGTCCTGACTTTC. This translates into CASSQRPGTGANVLTF.